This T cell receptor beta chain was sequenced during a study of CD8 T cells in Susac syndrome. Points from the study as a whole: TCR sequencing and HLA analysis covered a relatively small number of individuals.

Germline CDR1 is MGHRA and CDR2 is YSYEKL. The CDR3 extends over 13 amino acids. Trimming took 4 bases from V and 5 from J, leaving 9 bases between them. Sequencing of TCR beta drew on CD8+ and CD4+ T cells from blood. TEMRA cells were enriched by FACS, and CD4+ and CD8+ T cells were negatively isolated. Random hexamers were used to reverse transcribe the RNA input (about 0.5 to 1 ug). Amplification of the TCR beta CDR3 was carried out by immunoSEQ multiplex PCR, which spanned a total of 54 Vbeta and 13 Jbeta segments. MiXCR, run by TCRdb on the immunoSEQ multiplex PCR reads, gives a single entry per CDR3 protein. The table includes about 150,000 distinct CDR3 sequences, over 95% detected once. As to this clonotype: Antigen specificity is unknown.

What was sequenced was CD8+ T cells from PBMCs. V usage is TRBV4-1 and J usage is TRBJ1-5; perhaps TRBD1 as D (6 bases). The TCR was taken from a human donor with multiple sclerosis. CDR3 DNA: TGCGCCAGCAGCCCAAGACAGGATCAGCCCCAGCATTTT. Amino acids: CASSPRQDQPQHF.